The 31 T cell receptor beta chains below all came from one sample that was sequenced in a study of blood T cell repertoires in COVID-19. Assay used: immunoSEQ multiplex PCR; TCRdb lists only in-frame clones, some missing. This sample has under 250,000 clones, with approximately 83% found just once. Sequencing input: peripheral blood. These receptors were obtained from a man aged 50-60 years with active or convalescent COVID-19.

The CDR3 DNA reads as TGTGCCAGCTCCGAAGGAGGTTCCTACGAGCAGTACTTC. Protein product: CASSEGGSYEQYF. V usage is TRBV2 and J usage is TRBJ2-7; D is possibly TRBD2 (5 bases). CDR1 SNHLY and CDR2 FYNNEI come from the germline V gene. Trimming took off 8 bases at V and 1 base at J, with 12 bases between the two ends. The CDR3 is made up of 13 amino acids.

This clone was seen once. This sequence joins TRBV11-3 and TRBJ2-2, with a tentative D call TRBD2 (6 bases). The germline V gene encodes CDR1 SGHNT and CDR2 YENEEA. Deletions cut 2 bases from V and 8 bases from J, with 18 bases between. CDR3 length: 16 amino acids. Here the CDR3 reads CASSLMGGTLAGELFF. The CDR3 DNA is TGTGCCAGCAGCTTAATGGGGGGTACCCTAGCGGGGGAGCTGTTTTTT.

The chain links TRBV5-5 to TRBJ1-1; TRBD1 might be the D (5 bases). The CDR3 loop spans 15 amino acids. CDR1 and CDR2 from the germline V gene are SGHKS and YYEKEE (reference sequence). V gave up 1 base and J gave up 5 bases, with 15 bases separating them. The CDR3 sequence is CASSLLGQGRTEAFF. As DNA, the CDR3 is TGTGCCAGCAGCTTGCTGGGGCAGGGTAGAACTGAAGCTTTCTTT.

The chain uses TRBV30 and TRBJ2-3, with TRBD1 identical over 8 bases. The CDR3 spans 14 residues. Per the germline V gene, CDR1 is GTSNPN and CDR2 is SVGIG (reference sequence). With 3 bases clipped from V and 5 bases from J, the junction kept 7 bases outside the gene matches. CDR3 residues: CAWRRTGWVDTQYF. In nucleotides, the CDR3 is TGTGCCTGGAGACGGACAGGGTGGGTAGATACGCAGTATTTT.

The J gene is TRBJ1-2, the V gene TRBV19; D uncertain. The germline V and J ends were trimmed by 5 bases and 2 bases, with 9 bases remaining between them. The CDR3 is 13 residues long. Germline CDR1 LNHDA, CDR2 SQIVND (reference sequence). This CDR3 reads CASSPGLNYGYTF. For the CDR3, the DNA is TGTGCCAGTAGTCCAGGCCTCAACTATGGCTACACCTTC.

This clone was seen more than once but under ten times. The J gene is TRBJ2-2, the V gene TRBV5-1, with 12 bases aligning to TRBD2. In germline, CDR1 is SGHRS, CDR2 YFSETQ. Trimming at V came to 0 bases and at J to 5 bases, leaving 8 bases not matched to a gene. This CDR3 region has 18 residues. Written as DNA, the CDR3 is TGCGCCAGCAGCTTGGCGGCGGGACTAGCGGGTGCTACCGGGGAGCTGTTTTTT. Translated, it gives CASSLAAGLAGATGELFF.

The V and J genes are TRBV30 and TRBJ1-4; 9 bases agree with TRBD1. The CDR3 consists of 13 residues. Per the germline V gene, CDR1 is GTSNPN and CDR2 is SVGIG (reference sequence). The junction had 7 bases not matched to a gene; V was cut back by 8 bases and J by 6 bases. In DNA, the CDR3 is TGTGCCCGGTCGGGACAGGGTGATGAAAAACTGTTTTTT. It specifies CARSGQGDEKLFF.

The V call is TRBV7-2, the J call TRBJ2-7; 9 nucleotides agree with TRBD1. CDR3 length equals 13 residues. In germline, CDR1 is SGHTA, CDR2 FQGNSA. V was pared by 3 bases and J by 6 bases, with 3 bases of the junction left unmatched. CDR3 protein: CASSLGQGGEQYF. The DNA of the CDR3 is TGTGCCAGCAGCTTGGGACAGGGAGGCGAGCAGTACTTC.

The rearrangement joins TRBV18 to TRBJ1-6; D not certain. The V end lost 4 bases, the J end lost 4 bases, and 8 bases lay between the germline ends. The CDR3 runs 14 residues. The germline V gene has CDR1 KGHSH and CDR2 LQKENI. The CDR3 is CASSQEIYNSPLHF. Written as DNA, the CDR3 is TGTGCCAGCTCACAGGAGATATATAATTCACCCCTCCACTTT.

The rearrangement links TRBV7-3 to TRBJ1-2; tentative D call: TRBD1 (5 bases). CDR1 and CDR2 (germline): SGHTA, FQGTGA. The CDR3 covers 13 residues. V was shortened by 4 bases and J by 7 bases, with 13 bases between the two germline ends. In nucleotides, the CDR3 is TGTGCCAGCAGCTATGACAGCTTGGGTGGCTACACCTTC. It yields the protein CASSYDSLGGYTF.

This chain connects TRBV11-2 to TRBJ2-2, with 7 bases lining up with TRBD2. The CDR3 extends over 17 amino acids. Germline assignment: CDR1 SGHAT and CDR2 FQNNGV. V was pared by 3 bases and J by 0 bases, with 7 bases of the junction left unmatched. CDR3 loop: CASSLLGTTPNTGELFF. The CDR3 DNA reads TGTGCCAGCAGCTTGCTAGGGACTACCCCGAACACCGGGGAGCTGTTTTTT.

This clone was seen once. The genes are TRBV5-1 and TRBJ1-1; no firm D call. V lost 0 bases to trimming and J lost 4 bases, with 7 bases between them. The CDR3 is 13 residues long. CDR1 SGHRS and CDR2 YFSETQ come from the germline V gene. In DNA, the CDR3 is TGCGCCAGCAGCTTGGGACTCGGCACTGAAGCTTTCTTT. Translated: CASSLGLGTEAFF.

The CDR3 DNA follows: TGTGCCAGCAGCTTTGAAGTTGACGGGGGGGTGCAGTACTTC. This gives the protein CASSFEVDGGVQYF. The chain combines TRBV7-2 with TRBJ2-7; 8 bases align to TRBD2. Germline V CDR1 and CDR2: SGHTA, FQGNSA. CDR3 length: 14 amino acids. Germline trimming cut 3 bases from V and 9 bases from J; bases unmatched to any gene: 10.

The rearrangement links TRBV3-1 (or the pseudogene TRBV3-2) to TRBJ2-1; 13 bases are shared with TRBD2. Trimming removed 4 bases from V and 9 bases from J; junction bases left unmatched: 6. The CDR3 is made up of 15 amino acids. The germline V gene encodes CDR1 LGHDT and CDR2 YNNKEL (reference sequence). The CDR3 region has the DNA TGTGCCAGCAGCCCAAGGGGGACTAGCGGGGCTGAGCAGTTCTTC. Amino acids: CASSPRGTSGAEQFF.

This rearrangement joins TRBV30 to TRBJ2-1; D is unresolved. This CDR3 spans 13 amino acids. CDR1 is GTSNPN and CDR2 is SVGIG in the germline V gene (reference sequence). V was cut by 1 base and J by 2 bases, with 6 bases left in between. The CDR3 is CAWSGLTYNEQFF. The CDR3 bases are TGTGCCTGGAGTGGTCTAACCTACAATGAGCAGTTCTTC.

The rearrangement joins TRBV11-2 to TRBJ2-5, with 7 bases lining up with TRBD2. CDR3 length equals 14 residues. The trim removed 5 bases at V and 1 base at J, leaving 4 bases unmatched. Germline V gene sequence: CDR1 SGHAT, CDR2 FQNNGV. The CDR3 DNA reads TGTGCCAGCAGCCGGTCGGGGGGCCAAGAGACCCAGTACTTC. Protein product: CASSRSGGQETQYF.

This clone has just one count. J is TRBJ1-1 and V is TRBV28, with 7 bases aligning to TRBD1. The V segment lost 10 bases and the J segment 4 bases; nucleotides outside the gene matches: 9. Germline CDR1 and CDR2: MDHEN and SYDVKM. The CDR3 loop spans 13 amino acids. CDR3 in amino acids: CATYGQGGTEAFF. In DNA, the CDR3 is TGTGCCACATACGGGCAGGGGGGCACTGAAGCTTTCTTT. The full variable domain, its missing parts supplied by reference TRBV28 and TRBJ1-1, is DVKVTQSSRYLVKRTGEKVFLECVQDMDHENMFWYRQDPGLGLRLIYFSYDVKMKEKGDIPEGYSVSREKKERFSLILESASTNQTSMYLCATYGQGGTEAFFGQGTRLTVV.

V usage is TRBV30 and J usage is TRBJ2-3; tentative D call: TRBD2 (7 bases). Germline loops: CDR1 GTSNPN, CDR2 SVGIG (reference sequence). The V gene lost 2 bases and the J gene lost 5 bases, with 20 bases spanning the gap. The length of the CDR3 is 16 residues. The chain's CDR3 is CAWSPPLGGAGDTQYF. CDR3 bases: TGTGCCTGGAGTCCTCCCTTGGGGGGGGCCGGAGATACGCAGTATTTT.

This chain links TRBV28 with TRBJ1-1, with TRBD1 matching 7 bases. Trimming removed 6 bases from V and 6 bases from J; junction bases left unmatched: 13. This CDR3 contains 15 residues. Germline values: CDR1 MDHEN, CDR2 SYDVKM. The CDR3: CASSSLGGQGAEAFF. The CDR3 DNA reads TGTGCCAGCAGCAGTTTAGGTGGGCAGGGGGCTGAAGCTTTCTTT.

J is TRBJ2-2 and V is TRBV7-2, with 7 positions matching TRBD2. Germline V CDR1 and CDR2: SGHTA, FQGNSA. The CDR3 length is 16 residues. After removal of 0 bases from V and 4 bases from J, the junction contained 5 bases not matched to a gene. CDR3 sequence reads: CASSLAGGTTTGELFF. CDR3 nucleotides: TGTGCCAGCAGCTTAGCGGGCGGGACTACCACCGGGGAGCTGTTTTTT.

The V gene is TRBV9, the J gene TRBJ1-1, with D hard to call. The CDR3 runs 14 residues. The ends were cut back, 4 bases at V and 0 bases at J, with 10 bases in the middle. CDR1 and CDR2 (germline): SGDLS, YYNGEE. The CDR3 is CASSPQPMNTEAFF. In DNA form, the CDR3 reads TGTGCCAGCAGCCCACAGCCCATGAACACTGAAGCTTTCTTT.

In its sample, this clone was seen a few times. The chain couples TRBV20-1 to TRBJ2-7, with TRBD2 as a possible D gene (5 bases). CDR3 length: 11 amino acids. The ends were cut back, 5 bases at V and 6 bases at J, with 11 bases in the middle. Germline lookup yields CDR1 DFQATT and CDR2 SNEGSKA (reference sequence). CDR3 coding DNA: TGCAGTGCTGGCGGGCCGCTCGAGCAGTACTTC. Translation: CSAGGPLEQYF.

V gene TRBV30 combines with J gene TRBJ1-1, with no clear D. The length of the CDR3 is 13 residues. The V end was cut by 4 bases, the J end by 0 bases, with 9 bases between. Germline CDR1 is GTSNPN and CDR2 is SVGIG (reference sequence). The CDR3 coding sequence is TGTGCCTGGACCTTCCGGGTGAACACTGAAGCTTTCTTT. It yields the protein CAWTFRVNTEAFF.

The chain is built from TRBV9 and TRBJ2-2, with TRBD1 matching 7 bases. In germline, CDR1 is SGDLS, CDR2 YYNGEE. This CDR3 contains 20 residues. Germline trimming cut 3 bases from V and 0 bases from J; bases unmatched to any gene: 17. In DNA form, the CDR3 reads TGTGCCAGCAGCGCTTCTGGAAGGACAGGTCCTATTTCGAACACCGGGGAGCTGTTTTTT. Protein sequence: CASSASGRTGPISNTGELFF.

There are a few counts of this clone. V gene TRBV5-4 combines with J gene TRBJ2-1, with a weak D call TRBD1 (6 bases). V shed 6 bases and J shed 0 bases, with 13 bases lying between them. The V gene's germline CDR1 is SGHNT and CDR2 YYREEE (reference sequence). The CDR3 totals 15 residues. In DNA, the CDR3 is TGTGCCAGCAAGGGGGACCCGGACTCCTACAATGAGCAGTTCTTC. It specifies CASKGDPDSYNEQFF.

V and J are TRBV19 and TRBJ1-6, with D tentatively TRBD1 (6 bases). V dropped 3 bases and J dropped 6 bases, with 12 bases sitting between them. Germline CDR1 is LNHDA and CDR2 is SQIVND (reference sequence). The CDR3 contains 15 residues. The chain's CDR3 is CASSMAGTPNSPLHF. CDR3 bases: TGTGCCAGTAGTATGGCCGGGACACCTAATTCACCCCTCCACTTT. Filled out from reference TRBV19 and TRBJ1-6, the complete variable domain reads DGGITQSPKYLFRKEGQNVTLSCEQNLNHDAMYWYRQDPGQGLRLIYYSQIVNDFQKGDIAEGYSVSREKKESFPLTVTSAQKNPTAFYLCASSMAGTPNSPLHFGNGTRLTVT.

V usage is TRBV6-5 and J usage is TRBJ2-7; a weak D match, TRBD2 (5 bases). CDR3 length: 15 amino acids. Germline CDR1 reads MNHEY; CDR2 reads SVGAGI. The germline V and J ends were trimmed by 0 bases and 0 bases, with 9 bases remaining between them. In nucleotides, the CDR3 is TGTGCCAGCAGTTACTCTGGAGGCCTCTCCTACGAGCAGTACTTC. This sequence encodes CASSYSGGLSYEQYF.

This rearrangement joins TRBV7-2 to TRBJ1-3; D call uncertain. Trimming stripped 5 bases from V and 3 bases from J, with 17 bases between. Germline CDR1 and CDR2: SGHTA and FQGNSA. The CDR3 covers 16 residues. The CDR3 bases are TGTGCCAGCAGCCACCTGAGCCGTACTAATGGAAACACCATATATTTT. Protein: CASSHLSRTNGNTIYF. The full variable domain, with the rest looked up from reference TRBV7-2 and TRBJ1-3, is GAGVSQSPSNKVTEKGKDVELRCDPISGHTALYWYRQSLGQGLEFLIYFQGNSAPDKSGLPSDRFSAERTGGSVSTLTIQRTQQEDSAVYLCASSHLSRTNGNTIYFGEGSWLTVV.

V and J are TRBV2 and TRBJ2-2, with 9 bases aligning to TRBD2. The J segment lost 6 bases and the V segment lost 7 bases, leaving 9 bases of the junction unmatched. There are 15 residues in the CDR3. Germline V gene data show CDR1 as SNHLY and CDR2 as FYNNEI. Written as DNA, the CDR3 is TGTGCCAGCAAGACTAGCGGATTTTCACCCGGGGAGCTGTTTTTT. Translated: CASKTSGFSPGELFF.

CDR3 amino acids: CASSTTSGVYNEQFF. CDR3 DNA: TGTGCCAGCAGTACGACTAGCGGGGTCTACAATGAGCAGTTCTTC. The chain couples TRBV2 to TRBJ2-1, with 11 bases that match TRBD2. The germline CDR1 and CDR2 sequences are SNHLY and FYNNEI. Losses at the gene ends were 5 bases for V and 3 bases for J; bases not matched to a gene: 3. CDR3 size: 15 residues.

The chain links TRBV2 to TRBJ2-7, with D unclear. The germline gives CDR1 SNHLY, CDR2 FYNNEI. The ends were cut back, 6 bases at V and 3 bases at J, with 9 bases in the middle. CDR3 length: 12 residues. CDR3 coding DNA: TGTGCCAGCAGGAGAGAGCGCTACGAGCAGTACTTC. It translates to CASRRERYEQYF.